The entry below gives a single T cell receptor beta chain sequence along with its context. The data are from a study of blood T cell repertoires in COVID-19. The wider study: Acute and convalescent COVID-19 specimens originated in the United States, Italy and Spain.

Per the study methods: Nucleated cell counts were estimated from reference gene primer amplification. The protocol was immunoSEQ multiplex PCR, while the TCRdb copy is restricted to in-frame clones and leaves out a portion. V, J and clone size derive from that table, while D and trimming were established from the DNA sequence. This table holds about 350,000 clones, around 87% found once. The CDR3 totals 14 residues. The germline CDR1 and CDR2 sequences are SGHVS and FNYEAQ. J lost 4 bases, V lost 3 bases, and 4 bases had no gene match. The study assigned cohorts using participant-reported clinical history.

The chain couples TRBV7-6 to TRBJ2-7; 9 bases map to TRBD1. The sequenced sample was PBMCs or T cells enriched from blood (not recorded which). This TCR was sampled from a woman in her thirties who had recovered from COVID-19. CDR3 residues: CASSLGQGGYEQYF. The DNA of the CDR3 is TGTGCCAGCAGCTTGGGACAGGGAGGGTACGAGCAGTACTTC. Full variable domain (outside the CDR3, taken from reference TRBV7-6 and TRBJ2-7): GAGVSQSPRYKVTKRGQDVALRCDPISGHVSLYWYRQALGQGPEFLTYFNYEAQQDKSGLPNDRFSAERPEGSISTLTIQRTEQRDSAMYRCASSLGQGGYEQYFGPGTRLTVT.